The present T cell receptor (beta chain) was sequenced within a study of cytomegalovirus exposure and HLA in healthy donors. Findings and caveats of the study: The study recorded 150 to 200 TCR beta chains that were cytomegalovirus-associated.

The PCR contained 60 Vbeta and 13 Jbeta primers. Clones were read by immunoSEQ multiplex PCR, and TCRdb kept only the in-frame ones, dropping some. The sample shows tens of thousands of clones, 80% of them seen only once. Germline-derived CDR1 and CDR2 are KGHSH and LQKENI. Trimming left V 6 bases short and J 1 base short, with 13 bases between. The CDR3 runs to 15 residues. On this clone: Antigen specificity is unknown.

The rearrangement uses TRBV18 and TRBJ1-3; no clear D. The TCR originated in a man aged 50-59 years in good health and CMV-seropositive. Sequencing was done on a sample of PBMCs. CDR3 sequence reads: CASSRTGNSGNTIYF. CDR3 nucleotides: TGTGCCAGCTCCCGGACGGGAAATTCTGGAAACACCATATATTTT.